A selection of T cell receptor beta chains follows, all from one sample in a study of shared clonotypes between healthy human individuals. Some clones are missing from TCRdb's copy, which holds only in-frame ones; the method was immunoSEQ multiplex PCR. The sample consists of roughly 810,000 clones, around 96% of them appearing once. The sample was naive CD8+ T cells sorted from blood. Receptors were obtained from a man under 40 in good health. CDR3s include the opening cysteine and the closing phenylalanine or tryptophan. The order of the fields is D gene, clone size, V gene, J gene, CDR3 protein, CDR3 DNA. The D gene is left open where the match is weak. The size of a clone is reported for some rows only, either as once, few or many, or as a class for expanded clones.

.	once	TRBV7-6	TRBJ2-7	CASSFDYSYEQYF	TGTGCCAGCAGCTTCGATTACTCTTACGAGCAGTACTTC
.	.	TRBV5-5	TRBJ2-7	CASSVGQQQYF	TGTGCCAGCAGCGTAGGACAGCAACAGTACTTC
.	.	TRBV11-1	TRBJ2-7	CASSVDSLEQYF	TGTGCCAGCAGCGTTGACAGTCTCGAGCAGTACTTC
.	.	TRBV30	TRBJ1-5	CAWSVGSGYSNQPQHF	TGTGCCTGGAGTGTGGGATCGGGGTATAGCAATCAGCCCCAGCATTTT
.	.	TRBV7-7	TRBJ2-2	CASMRDRPYSGNTGELFF	TGTGCTAGCATGCGGGACAGACCATACTCTGGGAACACCGGGGAGCTGTTTTTT
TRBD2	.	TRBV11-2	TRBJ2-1	CASSFLGGSAYNEQFF	TGTGCCAGCAGCTTTTTAGGCGGGAGCGCCTACAATGAGCAGTTCTTC
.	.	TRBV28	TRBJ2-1	CASRAGQAYNEQFF	TGTGCCAGCAGGGCGGGACAAGCCTACAATGAGCAGTTCTTC
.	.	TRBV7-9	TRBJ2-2	CASSLAGDAATGELFF	TGTGCCAGCAGCTTAGCTGGGGACGCGGCCACCGGGGAGCTGTTTTTT
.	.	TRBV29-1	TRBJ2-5	CSVVPGLWETQYF	TGCAGCGTTGTGCCAGGTCTATGGGAGACCCAGTACTTC
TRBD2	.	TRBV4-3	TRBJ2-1	CASSQEAGGYNEQFF	TGCGCCAGCAGCCAAGAAGCGGGAGGGTACAATGAGCAGTTCTTC
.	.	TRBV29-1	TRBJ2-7	CSVVGDSYEQYF	TGCAGCGTTGTGGGTGACAGCTACGAGCAGTACTTC
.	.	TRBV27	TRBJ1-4	CASSLGRSTNEKLFF	TGTGCCAGCAGTTTAGGCAGATCAACTAATGAAAAACTGTTTTTT
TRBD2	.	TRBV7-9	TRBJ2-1	CASAGLDRNNEQFF	TGTGCCAGCGCCGGACTAGATCGGAACAATGAGCAGTTCTTC
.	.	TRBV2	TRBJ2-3	CATGVQGTQYF	TGTGCCACCGGGGTTCAGGGTACGCAGTATTTT
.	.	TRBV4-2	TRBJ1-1	CASSQTDRATEAFF	TGTGCCAGCAGCCAAACGGACAGAGCCACTGAAGCTTTCTTT
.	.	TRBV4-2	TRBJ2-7	CASSQVLMSGSSYEQYF	TGTGCCAGCAGCCAAGTACTGATGTCCGGGAGCTCCTACGAGCAGTACTTC
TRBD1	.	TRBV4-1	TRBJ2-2	CASSQRQGASTGELFF	TGCGCCAGCAGCCAAAGACAGGGGGCGAGCACCGGGGAGCTGTTTTTT
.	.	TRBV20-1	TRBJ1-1	CMRGSDTEAFF	TGCATGAGGGGCTCGGACACTGAAGCTTTCTTT
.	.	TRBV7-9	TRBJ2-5	CASSKTGIQETQYF	TGTGCCAGCAGCAAGACAGGAATTCAAGAGACCCAGTACTTC
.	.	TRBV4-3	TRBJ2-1	CASSQADASSYNEQFF	TGCGCCAGCAGCCAAGCGGACGCCAGCTCCTACAATGAGCAGTTCTTC
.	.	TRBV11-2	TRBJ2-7	CASSPYSGQGYEQYF	TGTGCCAGCAGCCCCTACAGCGGGCAGGGCTACGAGCAGTACTTC
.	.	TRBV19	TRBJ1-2	CASTETITQDNYGYTF	TGTGCCAGTACCGAGACAATAACCCAGGATAACTATGGCTACACCTTC
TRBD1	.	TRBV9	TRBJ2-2	CASSSSRDRGRTGELFF	TGTGCCAGCAGTTCGTCCCGGGACAGGGGGCGGACCGGGGAGCTGTTTTTT
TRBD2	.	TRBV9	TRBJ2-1	CASSAAGANEQFF	TGTGCCAGCAGCGCAGCGGGGGCCAATGAGCAGTTCTTC
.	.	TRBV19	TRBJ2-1	CASSMALTGNEQFF	TGTGCCAGTAGTATGGCCCTAACGGGCAATGAGCAGTTCTTC
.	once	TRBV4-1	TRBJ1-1	CASSHNSPTEAFF	TGCGCCAGCAGCCACAACAGTCCCACTGAAGCTTTCTTT
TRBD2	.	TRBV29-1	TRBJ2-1	CSVEGMREGLYNEQFF	TGCAGCGTTGAAGGTATGCGGGAGGGCCTCTACAATGAGCAGTTCTTC
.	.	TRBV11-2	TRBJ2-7	CASSFPGPYEQYF	TGTGCCAGCAGCTTTCCGGGGCCCTACGAGCAGTACTTC
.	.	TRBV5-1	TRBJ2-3	CASSDRDGQYF	TGCGCCAGCAGCGACCGGGACGGGCAGTATTTT
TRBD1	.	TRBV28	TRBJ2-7	CASSSSGGEQYF	TGTGCCAGCAGTTCATCAGGGGGCGAGCAGTACTTC
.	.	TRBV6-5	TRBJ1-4	CASSPGAPREKLFF	TGTGCCAGCTCCCCAGGGGCCCCTCGTGAAAAACTGTTTTTT
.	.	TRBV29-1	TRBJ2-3	CSVVWGRQVDTQYF	TGCAGCGTTGTATGGGGGAGACAGGTAGATACGCAGTATTTT
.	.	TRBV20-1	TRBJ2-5	CSDVQETQYF	TGCAGTGACGTACAAGAGACCCAGTACTTC
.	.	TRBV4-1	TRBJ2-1	CASSQVGVDNEQFF	TGCGCCAGCAGCCAAGTAGGGGTAGACAATGAGCAGTTCTTC
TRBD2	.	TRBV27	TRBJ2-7	CASSVTGLAMYEQYF	TGTGCCAGCAGTGTTACGGGACTAGCTATGTACGAGCAGTACTTC
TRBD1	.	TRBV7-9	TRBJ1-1	CASSVGQMNTEAFF	TGTGCCAGCAGCGTGGGACAGATGAACACTGAAGCTTTCTTT
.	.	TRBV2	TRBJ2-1	CASSAALASSSYNEQFF	TGTGCCAGCAGTGCGGCTTTAGCGAGCAGCTCCTACAATGAGCAGTTCTTC
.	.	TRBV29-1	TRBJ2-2	CSVEGHGRNTGELFF	TGCAGCGTTGAAGGTCACGGAAGGAACACCGGGGAGCTGTTTTTT
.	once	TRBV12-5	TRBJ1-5	CASAPYGNQPQHF	TGTGCTAGTGCCCCGTATGGGAATCAGCCCCAGCATTTT
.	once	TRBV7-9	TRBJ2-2	CASSSQGGETGELFF	TGTGCCAGCAGCTCACAGGGAGGGGAGACCGGGGAGCTGTTTTTT
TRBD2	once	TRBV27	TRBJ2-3	CASSSGTSGADTQYF	TGTGCCAGCAGTTCCGGGACTAGTGGTGCAGATACGCAGTATTTT
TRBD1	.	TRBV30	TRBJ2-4	CAWTGTGNIQYF	TGTGCCTGGACTGGGACAGGGAACATTCAGTACTTC
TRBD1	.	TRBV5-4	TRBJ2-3	CASSYGTGADTQYF	TGTGCCAGCAGCTACGGGACAGGGGCAGATACGCAGTATTTT
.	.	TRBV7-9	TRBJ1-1	CASSLNQGRTEAFF	TGTGCCAGCAGCTTAAACCAAGGGAGGACTGAAGCTTTCTTT
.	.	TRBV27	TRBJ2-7	CASSLKQAYEQYF	TGTGCCAGCAGTTTAAAACAGGCCTACGAGCAGTACTTC
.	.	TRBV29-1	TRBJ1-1	CSVEEGSWNTEAFF	TGCAGCGTTGAGGAGGGGTCATGGAACACTGAAGCTTTCTTT
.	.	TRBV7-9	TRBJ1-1	CASSRPSFTEAFF	TGTGCCAGCAGCCGCCCCTCGTTCACTGAAGCTTTCTTT
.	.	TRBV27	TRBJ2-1	CASSLLNRAYEQFF	TGTGCCAGCAGTCTACTAAACAGGGCATATGAGCAGTTCTTC
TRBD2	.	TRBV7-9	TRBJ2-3	CASSYGLAGATDTQYF	TGTGCCAGCAGCTACGGACTAGCGGGAGCCACAGATACGCAGTATTTT
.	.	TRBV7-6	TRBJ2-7	CASSSFLAGSYEQYF	TGTGCCAGCAGCTCGTTTTTGGCGGGAAGCTACGAGCAGTACTTC
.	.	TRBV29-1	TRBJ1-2	CSATEQGTYGYTF	TGCAGCGCCACGGAGCAGGGTACCTATGGCTACACCTTC
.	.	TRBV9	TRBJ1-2	CASSVENFVSTGDAGYTF	TGTGCCAGCAGCGTAGAGAATTTTGTATCGACAGGAGATGCTGGCTACACCTTC
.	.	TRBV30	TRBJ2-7	CAWMTGYSYEQYF	TGTGCCTGGATGACAGGTTACTCCTACGAGCAGTACTTC
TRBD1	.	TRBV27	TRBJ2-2	CASLIRLAGGTGELFF	TGTGCCAGCCTGATTAGGTTGGCAGGGGGCACCGGGGAGCTGTTTTTT
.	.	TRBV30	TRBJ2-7	CAWSWGGSYEQYF	TGTGCCTGGAGTTGGGGCGGCTCCTACGAGCAGTACTTC
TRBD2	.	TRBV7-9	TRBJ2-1	CASSLVGGSSSYNEQFF	TGTGCCAGCAGCTTAGTTGGCGGGAGTAGCTCCTACAATGAGCAGTTCTTC
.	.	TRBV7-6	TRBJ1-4	CASSARNEKLFF	TGTGCCAGCAGCGCCCGTAATGAAAAACTGTTTTTT
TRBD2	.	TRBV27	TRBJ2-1	CASSPKAGGWLSSYNEQFF	TGTGCCAGCAGTCCTAAAGCGGGAGGATGGCTTAGCTCCTACAATGAGCAGTTCTTC
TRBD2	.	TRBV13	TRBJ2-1	CASIPRGLANNEQFF	TGTGCCAGCATTCCAAGGGGACTAGCCAACAATGAGCAGTTCTTC
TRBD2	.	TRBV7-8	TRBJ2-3	CASSKQLAVTSTDTQYF	TGTGCCAGCAGCAAACAACTAGCGGTTACTAGCACAGATACGCAGTATTTT